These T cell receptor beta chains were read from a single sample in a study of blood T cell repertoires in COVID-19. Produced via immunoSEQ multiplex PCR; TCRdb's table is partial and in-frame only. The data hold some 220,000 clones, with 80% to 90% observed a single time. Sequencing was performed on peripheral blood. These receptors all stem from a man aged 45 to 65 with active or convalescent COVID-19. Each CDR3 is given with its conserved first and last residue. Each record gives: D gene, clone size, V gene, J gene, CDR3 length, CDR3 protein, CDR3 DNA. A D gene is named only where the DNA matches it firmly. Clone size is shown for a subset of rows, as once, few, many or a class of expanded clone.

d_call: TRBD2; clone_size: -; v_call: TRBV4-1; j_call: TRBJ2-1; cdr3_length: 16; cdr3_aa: CASSQDREGLGNEQFF; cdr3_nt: TGCGCCAGCAGCCAAGATCGGGAGGGCCTCGGGAATGAGCAGTTCTTC
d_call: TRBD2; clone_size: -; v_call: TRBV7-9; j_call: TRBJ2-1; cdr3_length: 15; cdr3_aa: CASSLSIAGPDEQFF; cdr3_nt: TGTGCCAGCAGCTTATCGATAGCGGGACCGGATGAGCAGTTCTTC
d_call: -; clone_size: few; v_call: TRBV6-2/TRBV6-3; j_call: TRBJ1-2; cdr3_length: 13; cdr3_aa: CASSPRDYRGYTF; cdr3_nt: TGTGCCAGCAGTCCCCGGGACTACCGAGGCTACACCTTC
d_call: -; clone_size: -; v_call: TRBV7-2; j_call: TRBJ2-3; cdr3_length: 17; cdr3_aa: CASIRTLPAGSTDTQYF; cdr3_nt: TGTGCCAGCATCCGAACCCTACCGGCGGGCAGCACAGATACGCAGTATTTT
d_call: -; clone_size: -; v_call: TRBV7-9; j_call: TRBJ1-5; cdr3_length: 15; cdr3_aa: CASSPRGDSNQPQHF; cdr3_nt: TGTGCCAGCAGCCCCCGGGGAGATAGCAATCAGCCCCAGCATTTT
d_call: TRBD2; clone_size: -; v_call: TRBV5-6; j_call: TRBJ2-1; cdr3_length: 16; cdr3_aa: CASSSIAGVRGNEQFF; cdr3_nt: TGTGCCAGCAGTTCCATAGCGGGAGTTAGGGGCAATGAGCAGTTCTTC
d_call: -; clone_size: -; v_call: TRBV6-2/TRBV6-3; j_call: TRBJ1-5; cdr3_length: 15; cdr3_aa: CASSSGAFFFQPQHF; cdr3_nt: TGTGCCAGCAGTTCTGGGGCATTCTTTTTTCAGCCCCAGCATTTT
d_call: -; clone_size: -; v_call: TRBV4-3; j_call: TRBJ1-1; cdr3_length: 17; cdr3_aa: CASSQVGGAYMNTEAFF; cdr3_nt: TGCGCCAGCAGCCAAGTCGGAGGTGCCTACATGAACACTGAAGCTTTCTTT
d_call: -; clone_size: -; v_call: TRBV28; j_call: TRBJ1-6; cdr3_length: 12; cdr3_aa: CASSLRGLGLHF; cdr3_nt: TGTGCCAGCAGTTTAAGGGGACTGGGGCTCCACTTT
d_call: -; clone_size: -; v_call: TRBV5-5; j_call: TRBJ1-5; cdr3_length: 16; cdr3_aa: CASSLERPYSNQPQHF; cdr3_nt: TGTGCCAGCAGCTTGGAGCGCCCTTATAGCAATCAGCCCCAGCATTTT
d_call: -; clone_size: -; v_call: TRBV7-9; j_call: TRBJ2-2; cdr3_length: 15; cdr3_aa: CASSLARQGTGELFF; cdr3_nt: TGTGCCAGCAGCTTAGCCAGGCAGGGTACCGGGGAGCTGTTTTTT
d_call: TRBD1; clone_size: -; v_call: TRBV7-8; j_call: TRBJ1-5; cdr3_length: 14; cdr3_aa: CASPLGDRCQPQHF; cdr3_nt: TGTGCCAGCCCGCTTGGGGACAGATGTCAGCCCCAGCATTTT
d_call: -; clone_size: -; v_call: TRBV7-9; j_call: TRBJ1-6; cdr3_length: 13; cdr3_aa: CASSAGYNSPLHF; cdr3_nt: TGTGCCAGCAGCGCCGGGTATAATTCACCCCTCCACTTT
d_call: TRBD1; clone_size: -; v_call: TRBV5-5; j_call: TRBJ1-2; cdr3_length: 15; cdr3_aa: CASSLDVRGTYGYTF; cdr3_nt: TGTGCCAGCAGCTTGGACGTCAGGGGGACCTATGGCTACACCTTC
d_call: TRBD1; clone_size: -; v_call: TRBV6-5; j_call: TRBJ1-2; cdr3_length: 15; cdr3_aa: CASSYHETGHYGYTF; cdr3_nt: TGTGCCAGCAGTTACCATGAGACAGGGCATTATGGCTACACCTTC
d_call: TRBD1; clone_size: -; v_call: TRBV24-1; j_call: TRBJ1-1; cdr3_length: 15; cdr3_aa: CATSEGQGANTEAFF; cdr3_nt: TGTGCCACCAGTGAGGGACAGGGGGCGAACACTGAAGCTTTCTTT
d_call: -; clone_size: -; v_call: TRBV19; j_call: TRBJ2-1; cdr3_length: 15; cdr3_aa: CAPGEIGRVDNEQFF; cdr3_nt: TGTGCCCCTGGGGAGATAGGGCGGGTCGACAATGAGCAGTTCTTC
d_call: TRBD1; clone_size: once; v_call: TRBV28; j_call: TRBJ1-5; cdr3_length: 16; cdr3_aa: CASSLFRRGLNQPQHF; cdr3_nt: TGTGCCAGCAGTTTATTTAGAAGGGGGCTGAATCAGCCCCAGCATTTT
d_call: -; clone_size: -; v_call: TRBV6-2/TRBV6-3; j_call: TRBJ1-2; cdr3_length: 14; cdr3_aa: CASSWTLLHPGYTF; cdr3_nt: TGTGCCAGCAGCTGGACTTTGCTTCATCCTGGCTACACCTTC
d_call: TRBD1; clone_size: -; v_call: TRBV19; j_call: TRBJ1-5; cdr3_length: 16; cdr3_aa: CASSPRTGMGNQPQHF; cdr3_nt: TGTGCCAGTAGTCCACGGACAGGGATGGGTAATCAGCCCCAGCATTTT
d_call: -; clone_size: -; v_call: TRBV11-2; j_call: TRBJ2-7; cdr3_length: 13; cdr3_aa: CASSLTPSYEQYF; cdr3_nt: TGTGCCAGCAGCTTAACACCTTCCTACGAGCAGTACTTC
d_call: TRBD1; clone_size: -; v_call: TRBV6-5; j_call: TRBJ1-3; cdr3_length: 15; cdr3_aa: CASSAWDSPGDTIYF; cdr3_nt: TGTGCCAGCAGCGCTTGGGACAGCCCGGGAGACACCATATATTTT
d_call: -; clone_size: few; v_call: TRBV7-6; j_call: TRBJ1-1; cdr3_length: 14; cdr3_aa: CASSSYRDIGEAFF; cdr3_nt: TGTGCCAGCAGCTCCTACAGGGATATAGGTGAAGCTTTCTTT
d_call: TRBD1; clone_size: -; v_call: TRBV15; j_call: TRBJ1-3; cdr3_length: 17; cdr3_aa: CATSRDGTASSGNTIYF; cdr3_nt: TGTGCCACCAGCAGAGATGGGACAGCAAGCTCTGGAAACACCATATATTTT
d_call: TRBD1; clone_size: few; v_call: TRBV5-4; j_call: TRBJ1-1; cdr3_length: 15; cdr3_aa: CASSLEYRGGAEAFF; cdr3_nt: TGTGCCAGCAGCTTGGAATACAGGGGGGGCGCTGAAGCTTTCTTT
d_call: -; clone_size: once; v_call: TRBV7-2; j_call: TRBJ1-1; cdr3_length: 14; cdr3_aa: CASKNQVMNTEAFF; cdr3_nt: TGTGCCAGCAAAAATCAGGTAATGAACACTGAAGCTTTCTTT
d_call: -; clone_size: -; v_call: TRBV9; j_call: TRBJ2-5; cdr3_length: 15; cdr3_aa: CASSRGRGPRETQYF; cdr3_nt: TGTGCCAGCAGCCGAGGGAGAGGGCCCCGGGAGACCCAGTACTTC
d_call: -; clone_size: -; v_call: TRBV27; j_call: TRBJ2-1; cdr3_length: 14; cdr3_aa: CASSPGSSYNEQFF; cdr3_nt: TGTGCCAGCAGTCCCGGGAGCTCCTACAATGAGCAGTTCTTC
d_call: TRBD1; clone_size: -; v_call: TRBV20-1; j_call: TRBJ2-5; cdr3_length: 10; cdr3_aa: CSAAGGTQYF; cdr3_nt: TGCAGTGCAGCAGGGGGGACCCAGTACTTC
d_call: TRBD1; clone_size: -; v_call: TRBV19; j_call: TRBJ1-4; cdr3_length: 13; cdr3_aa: CASTGTANEKLFF; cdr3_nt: TGTGCCAGCACCGGGACAGCTAATGAAAAACTGTTTTTT
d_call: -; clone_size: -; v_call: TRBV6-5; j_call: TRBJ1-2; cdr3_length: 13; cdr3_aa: CASSYTGGWGYTF; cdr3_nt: TGTGCCAGCAGTTACACGGGGGGCTGGGGCTACACCTTC
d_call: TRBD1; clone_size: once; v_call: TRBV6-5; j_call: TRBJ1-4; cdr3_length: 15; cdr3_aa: CASSYNSRGVEKLFF; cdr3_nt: TGTGCCAGCAGTTACAACAGCAGGGGGGTTGAAAAACTGTTTTTT
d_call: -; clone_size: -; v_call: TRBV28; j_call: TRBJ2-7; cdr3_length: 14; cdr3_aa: CASSSEGTHYEQYF; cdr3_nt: TGTGCCAGCAGTTCGGAGGGAACCCACTACGAGCAGTACTTC
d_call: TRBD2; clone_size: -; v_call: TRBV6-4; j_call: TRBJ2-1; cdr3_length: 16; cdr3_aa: CASSPSGGSSYNEQFF; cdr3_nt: TGTGCCAGCAGCCCTAGCGGGGGAAGCTCCTACAATGAGCAGTTCTTC
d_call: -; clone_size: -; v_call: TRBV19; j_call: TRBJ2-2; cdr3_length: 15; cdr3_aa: CASKDRQSPTGELFF; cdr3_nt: TGTGCCAGTAAGGACAGACAGTCTCCCACCGGGGAGCTGTTTTTT
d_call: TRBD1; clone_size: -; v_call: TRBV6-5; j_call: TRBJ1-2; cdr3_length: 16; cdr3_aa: CASSYSGTGVMYGYTF; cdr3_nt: TGTGCCAGCAGTTACTCGGGGACAGGGGTGATGTATGGCTACACCTTC
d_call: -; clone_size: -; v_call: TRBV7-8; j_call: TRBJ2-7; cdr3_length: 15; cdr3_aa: CASSLSKVTDYEQYF; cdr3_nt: TGTGCCAGCAGCTTGTCTAAAGTCACAGACTACGAGCAGTACTTC
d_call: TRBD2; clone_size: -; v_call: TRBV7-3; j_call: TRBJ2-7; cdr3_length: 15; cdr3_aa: CASSSLAGANYEQYF; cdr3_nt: TGTGCCAGCAGCTCCTTAGCGGGAGCGAACTACGAGCAGTACTTC
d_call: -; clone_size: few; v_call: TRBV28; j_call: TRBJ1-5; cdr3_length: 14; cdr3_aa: CASSPYRVGQPQHF; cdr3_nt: TGTGCCAGCAGTCCATACAGGGTAGGTCAGCCCCAGCATTTT
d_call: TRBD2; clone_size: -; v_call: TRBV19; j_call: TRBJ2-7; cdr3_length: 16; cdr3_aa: CASSISAGLAGYEQYF; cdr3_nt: TGTGCCAGTAGTATAAGTGCCGGGCTAGCGGGATACGAGCAGTACTTC
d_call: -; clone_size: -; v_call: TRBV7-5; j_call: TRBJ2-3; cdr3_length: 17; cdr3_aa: CVRSSPGRGGITDTQYF; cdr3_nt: TGTGTCAGAAGCTCCCCGGGGAGGGGAGGGATTACAGATACGCAGTATTTT
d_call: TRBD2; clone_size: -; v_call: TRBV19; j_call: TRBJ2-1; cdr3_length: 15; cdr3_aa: CASSISLAGWNEQFF; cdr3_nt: TGTGCCAGTAGTATATCGCTAGCGGGGTGGAATGAGCAGTTCTTC
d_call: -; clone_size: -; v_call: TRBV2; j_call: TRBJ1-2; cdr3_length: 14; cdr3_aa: CATYPGDSSYGYTF; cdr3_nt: TGTGCCACCTACCCCGGAGACAGCTCCTATGGCTACACCTTC
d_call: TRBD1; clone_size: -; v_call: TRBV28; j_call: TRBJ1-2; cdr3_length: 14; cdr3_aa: CASSFRGQGGGYTF; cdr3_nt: TGTGCCAGCAGTTTTAGAGGACAGGGTGGTGGCTACACCTTC
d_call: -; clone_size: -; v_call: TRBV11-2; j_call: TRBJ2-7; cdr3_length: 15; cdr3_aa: CASSFGANFPYEQYF; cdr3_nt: TGTGCCAGCAGCTTTGGGGCCAACTTCCCCTACGAGCAGTACTTC
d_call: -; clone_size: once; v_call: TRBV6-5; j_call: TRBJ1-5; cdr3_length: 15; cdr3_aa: CASSLTAYSNQPQHF; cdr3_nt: TGTGCCAGCAGTTTGACAGCTTATAGCAATCAGCCCCAGCATTTT
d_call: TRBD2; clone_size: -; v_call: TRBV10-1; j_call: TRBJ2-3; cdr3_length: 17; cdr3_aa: CASKCGGLAVSTDTQYF; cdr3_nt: TGCGCCAGCAAGTGCGGGGGACTAGCGGTTAGCACAGATACGCAGTATTTT
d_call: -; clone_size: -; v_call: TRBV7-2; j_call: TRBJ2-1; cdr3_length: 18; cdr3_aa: CASSLDIPGTVPDNEQFF; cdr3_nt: TGTGCCAGCAGCTTAGACATTCCCGGGACTGTCCCTGACAATGAGCAGTTCTTC
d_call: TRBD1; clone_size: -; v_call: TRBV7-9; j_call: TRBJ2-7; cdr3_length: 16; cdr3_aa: CASSPPQGRGLYEQYF; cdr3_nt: TGTGCCAGCAGCCCCCCCCAGGGCAGGGGGCTCTACGAGCAGTACTTC
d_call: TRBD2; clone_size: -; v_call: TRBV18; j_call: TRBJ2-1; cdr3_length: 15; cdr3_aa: CASSPPGLAVGEQFF; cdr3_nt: TGTGCCAGCTCACCACCGGGACTAGCGGTAGGTGAGCAGTTCTTC